This T cell receptor beta chain appears in the sequencing data of a study of blood T cell repertoires in COVID-19. Trimming at V came to 3 bases and at J to 0 bases, leaving 6 bases not matched to a gene. There are 16 residues in the CDR3. Germline V gene sequence: CDR1 SNHLY, CDR2 FYNNEI. Authors' methods: Reference gene primer amplification yielded estimated nucleated cell counts. Method: immunoSEQ multiplex PCR; TCRdb's copy keeps in-frame clones and lacks some. The V and J calls and clone size come from that table; D and trimming were worked out from the DNA. The sample contains about 100,000 clones, roughly 80% of which appear only once.

The sequenced sample was peripheral blood. The gene calls are TRBV2 and TRBJ2-5, with 8 bases aligning to TRBD2. This clonotype originated in a woman in her 70s with acute or convalescent COVID-19. This chain's CDR3 is CASSDGAGGNQETQYF. The CDR3 nucleotides are TGTGCCAGCAGTGATGGGGCGGGGGGAAACCAAGAGACCCAGTACTTC.